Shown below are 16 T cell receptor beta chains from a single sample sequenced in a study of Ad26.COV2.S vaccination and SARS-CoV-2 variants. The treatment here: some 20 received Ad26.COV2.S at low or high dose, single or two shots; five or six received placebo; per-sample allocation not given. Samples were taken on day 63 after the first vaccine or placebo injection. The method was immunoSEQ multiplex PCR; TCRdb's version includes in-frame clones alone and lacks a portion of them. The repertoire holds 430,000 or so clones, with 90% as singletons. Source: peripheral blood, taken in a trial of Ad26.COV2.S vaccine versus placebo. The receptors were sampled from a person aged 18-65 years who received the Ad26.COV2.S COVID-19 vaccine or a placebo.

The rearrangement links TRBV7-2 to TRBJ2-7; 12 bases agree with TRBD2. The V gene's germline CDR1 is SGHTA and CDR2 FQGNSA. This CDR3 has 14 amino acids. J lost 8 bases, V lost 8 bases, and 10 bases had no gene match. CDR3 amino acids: CASGPGLAGLKQYF. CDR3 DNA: TGTGCCAGCGGCCCGGGACTAGCGGGTCTCAAGCAGTACTTC.

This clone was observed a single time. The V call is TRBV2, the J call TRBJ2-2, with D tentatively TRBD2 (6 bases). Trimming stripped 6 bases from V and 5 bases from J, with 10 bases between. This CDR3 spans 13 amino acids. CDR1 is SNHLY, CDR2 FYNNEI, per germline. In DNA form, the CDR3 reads TGTGCCAGCAGGGTAGGGAGGACCGGGGAGCTGTTTTTT. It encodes CASRVGRTGELFF.

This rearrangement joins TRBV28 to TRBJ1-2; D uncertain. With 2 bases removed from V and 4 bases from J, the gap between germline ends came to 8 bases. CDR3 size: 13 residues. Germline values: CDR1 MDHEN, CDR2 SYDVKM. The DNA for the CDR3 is TGTGCCAGCAGTTTAGGGTCGAGCTATGGCTACACCTTC. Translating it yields CASSLGSSYGYTF.

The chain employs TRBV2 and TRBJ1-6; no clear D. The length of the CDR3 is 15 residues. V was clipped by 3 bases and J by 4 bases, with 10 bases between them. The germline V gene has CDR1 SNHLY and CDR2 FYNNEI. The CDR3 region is CASSDGPQYNSPLHF. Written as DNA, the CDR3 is TGTGCCAGCAGTGATGGGCCTCAGTATAATTCACCCCTCCACTTT.

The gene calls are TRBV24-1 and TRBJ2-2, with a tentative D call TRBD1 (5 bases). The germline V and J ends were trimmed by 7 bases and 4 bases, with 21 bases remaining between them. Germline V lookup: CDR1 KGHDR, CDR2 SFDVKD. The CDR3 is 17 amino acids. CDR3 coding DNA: TGTGCCACCAGCCTGGACAACCGGCGCCTAGGCACCGGGGAGCTGTTTTTT. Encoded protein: CATSLDNRRLGTGELFF.

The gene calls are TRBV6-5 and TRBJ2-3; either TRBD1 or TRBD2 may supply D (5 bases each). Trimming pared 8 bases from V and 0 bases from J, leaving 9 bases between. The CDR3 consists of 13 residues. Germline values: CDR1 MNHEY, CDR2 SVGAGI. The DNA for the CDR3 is TGTGCCAGCCGGGACCAAAGCACAGATACGCAGTATTTT. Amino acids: CASRDQSTDTQYF.

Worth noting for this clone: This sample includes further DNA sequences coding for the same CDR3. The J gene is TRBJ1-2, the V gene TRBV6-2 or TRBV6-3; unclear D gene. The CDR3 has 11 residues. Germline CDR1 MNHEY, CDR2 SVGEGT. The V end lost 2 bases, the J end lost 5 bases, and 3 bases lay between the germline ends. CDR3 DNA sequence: TGTGCCAGCAGTTACCGTTATGGCTACACCTTC. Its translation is CASSYRYGYTF.

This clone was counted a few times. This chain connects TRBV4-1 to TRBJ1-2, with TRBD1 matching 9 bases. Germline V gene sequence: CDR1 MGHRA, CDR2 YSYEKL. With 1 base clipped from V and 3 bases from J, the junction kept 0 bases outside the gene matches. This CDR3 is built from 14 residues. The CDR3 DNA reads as TGCGCCAGCAGCCAAGGGACAGGGGACTATGGCTACACCTTC. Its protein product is CASSQGTGDYGYTF.

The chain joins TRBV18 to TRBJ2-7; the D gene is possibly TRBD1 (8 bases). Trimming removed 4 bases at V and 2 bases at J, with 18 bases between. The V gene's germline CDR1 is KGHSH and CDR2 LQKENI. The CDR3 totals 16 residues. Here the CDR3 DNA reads TGTGCCAGCTCACGGAGCGGGGACAGGAGAACCTACGAGCAGTACTTC. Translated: CASSRSGDRRTYEQYF.

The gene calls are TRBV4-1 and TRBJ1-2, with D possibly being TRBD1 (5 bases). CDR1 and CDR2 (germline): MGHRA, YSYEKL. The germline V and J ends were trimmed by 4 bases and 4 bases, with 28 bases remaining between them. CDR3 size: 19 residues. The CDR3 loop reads CASSPGGHSTVYSSYGYTF. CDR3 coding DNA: TGCGCCAGCAGCCCCGGTGGTCATTCGACAGTTTATTCTTCCTATGGCTACACCTTC.

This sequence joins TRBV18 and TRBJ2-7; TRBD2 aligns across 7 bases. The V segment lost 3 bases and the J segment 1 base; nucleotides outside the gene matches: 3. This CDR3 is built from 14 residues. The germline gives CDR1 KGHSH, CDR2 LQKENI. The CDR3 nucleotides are TGTGCCAGCTCACCGGGGAGGGAGTCCTACGAGCAGTACTTC. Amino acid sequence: CASSPGRESYEQYF.

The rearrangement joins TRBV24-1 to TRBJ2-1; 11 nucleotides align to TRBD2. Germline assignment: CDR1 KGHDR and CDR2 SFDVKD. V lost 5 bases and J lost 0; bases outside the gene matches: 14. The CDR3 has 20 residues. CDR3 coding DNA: TGTGCCACCAGTGCGGTTAGCGGGAGGGATCCGGTTAGCTCCTACAATGAGCAGTTCTTC. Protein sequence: CATSAVSGRDPVSSYNEQFF.

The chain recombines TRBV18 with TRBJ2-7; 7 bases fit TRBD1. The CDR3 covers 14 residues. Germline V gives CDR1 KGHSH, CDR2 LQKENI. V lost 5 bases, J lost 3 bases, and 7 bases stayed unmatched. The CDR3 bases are TGTGCCAGCTCATTGACCCGGGACAGCTACGAGCAGTACTTC. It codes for CASSLTRDSYEQYF. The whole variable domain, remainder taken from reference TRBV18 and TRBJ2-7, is NAGVMQNPRHLVRRRGQEARLRCSPMKGHSHVYWYRQLPEEGLKFMVYLQKENIIDESGMPKERFSAEFPKEGPSILRIQQVVRGDSAAYFCASSLTRDSYEQYFGPGTRLTVT.

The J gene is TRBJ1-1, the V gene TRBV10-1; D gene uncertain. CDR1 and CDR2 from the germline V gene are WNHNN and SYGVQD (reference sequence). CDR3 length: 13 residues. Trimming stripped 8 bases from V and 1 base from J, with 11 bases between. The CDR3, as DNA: TGCGCCAGCTCCTCACAGCCGAACACTGAAGCTTTCTTT. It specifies CASSSQPNTEAFF.

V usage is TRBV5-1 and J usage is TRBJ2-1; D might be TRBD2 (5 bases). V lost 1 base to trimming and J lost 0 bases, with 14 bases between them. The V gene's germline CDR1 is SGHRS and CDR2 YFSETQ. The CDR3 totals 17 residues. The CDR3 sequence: CASSLLRAQLSYNEQFF. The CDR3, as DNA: TGCGCCAGCAGCTTGTTGAGGGCTCAGCTCTCCTACAATGAGCAGTTCTTC.

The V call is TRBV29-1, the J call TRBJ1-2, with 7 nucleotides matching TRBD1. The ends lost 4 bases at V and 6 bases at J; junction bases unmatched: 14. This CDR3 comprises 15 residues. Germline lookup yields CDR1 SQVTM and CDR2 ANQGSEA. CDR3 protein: CSVVFVQGLADGYTF. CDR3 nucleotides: TGCAGCGTTGTGTTTGTACAGGGGCTAGCCGATGGCTACACCTTC.